The entry below describes one T cell receptor beta chain. Its target is not known. TCRdb re-called the RT-PCR reads through MiXCR, storing one row per CDR3 protein. The sample includes hundreds of thousands of distinct CDR3 sequences, 15% to 20% of them seen just once. This specimen comes from a study of response to subunit inactivated influenza vaccine. The CDR3 contains 12 residues. Germline CDR1 is MNHNY and CDR2 is SVGAGI (reference sequence). The germline V and J ends were trimmed by 11 bases and 1 base, with 11 bases remaining between them. General study points: Authors suggested that a seasonal influenza vaccination recruits few new T cells each time.

The chain employs TRBV6-6 and TRBJ1-1; D is ambiguous. This TCR was sampled from a man in his fifties or sixties who received an inactivated influenza vaccine. The source was PBMCs from blood, collected about 5 days after vaccination. CDR3 in DNA: TGTGCCTCCCTCGTGGGGAACACTGAAGCTTTCTTT. It encodes CASLVGNTEAFF.